This T cell receptor (beta chain) was obtained from a study of blood T cells in healthy people across ages. With regard to this clonotype: Its antigen is unidentified.

Findings and limits, study-wide: Higher diversity, along with more naive CD4+ cells, distinguished long-lived donors from aged donors. The study could not conclusively compare naive and antigen-experienced cells, given its unsorted PBMCs. Per million T cells, TCR beta diversity dropped about linearly as age rose.

It was with a sample-barcoded 5' primer and a J-beta primer mix that a second PCR of roughly 6 to 12 cycles was run. MiXCR was run by TCRdb on the 5' RACE reads, yielding one entry per CDR3 protein. The sample lists over 550,000 distinct CDR3 sequences, about 30% occurring once. Total RNA was isolated from each sample in quantities of at least 5 micrograms. V lost 8 bases and J 0 bases, leaving 17 bases between the germline ends. The CDR3 contains 16 residues. From germline, CDR1 is MGHDK and CDR2 SYGVNS. The chain carries TRBV25-1 and TRBJ2-1; D tentatively fits TRBD1 or TRBD2 (7 bases each). The specimen sequenced was blood. This TCR was sampled from a woman aged 80 or older in good health. This CDR3 reads CASQGPRGGSYNEQFF. CDR3 DNA: TGTGCCAGCCAGGGCCCCAGGGGGGGCTCCTACAATGAGCAGTTCTTC.